The clone carrying this TCR beta chain has only a few counts. Its antigen is not identified. The sample belongs to a study of T cell responses to AZD1222 COVID-19 vaccine. The overall study: Pooled in the analysis were second doses at about 4 or about 12 weeks.

Sequencing was performed with immunoSEQ multiplex PCR; in TCRdb, only in-frame clones are kept and a portion is missing. This table holds roughly 100,000 clones, over 70% found once. Study-wide results and limits: CD4 TCRs linked to vaccination spanned spike, dominating at 160-218 and 743-854. Close to half of spike-specific TCRs reportedly recognize unmutated variant regions. Just 5 or 6 AZD1222 recipients tested seropositive at baseline.

The clonotype originates from an adult in good health. The sample in question was peripheral blood, obtained on day 0 of AZD1222 vaccination.

CDR3 sequence: CATKTGTGDAGELFF. CDR3 in DNA: TGTGCCACCAAGACCGGGACAGGGGATGCCGGGGAGCTGTTTTTT. This chain connects TRBV19 to TRBJ2-2; TRBD1 agrees at 10 bases. CDR1 LNHDA and CDR2 SQIVND come from the germline V gene (reference sequence). The CDR3 consists of 15 residues. Trimming cost V 10 bases and J 6 bases; bases outside gene matches: 11.